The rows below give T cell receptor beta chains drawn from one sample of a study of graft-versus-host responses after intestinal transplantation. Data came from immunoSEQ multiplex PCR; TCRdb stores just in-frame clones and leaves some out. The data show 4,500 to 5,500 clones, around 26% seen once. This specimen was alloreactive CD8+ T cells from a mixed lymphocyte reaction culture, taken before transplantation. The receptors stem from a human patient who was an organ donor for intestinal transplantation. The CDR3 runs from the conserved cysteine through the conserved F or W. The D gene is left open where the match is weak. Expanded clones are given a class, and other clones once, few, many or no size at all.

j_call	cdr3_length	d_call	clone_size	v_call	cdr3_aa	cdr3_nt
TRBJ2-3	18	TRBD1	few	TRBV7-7	CASSLAPRTGENTDTQYF	TGTGCTAGCAGCTTAGCCCCTAGGACAGGGGAAAACACAGATACGCAGTATTTT
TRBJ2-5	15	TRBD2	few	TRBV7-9	CASSLGGGVAETQYF	TGTGCCAGCAGCTTAGGCGGGGGAGTAGCGGAGACCCAGTACTTC
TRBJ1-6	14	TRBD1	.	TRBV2	CASSPGQGNSPLHF	TGTGCCAGCAGTCCGGGACAGGGGAATTCACCCCTCCACTTT
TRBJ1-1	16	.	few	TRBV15	CATSAPKGQPNTEAFF	TGTGCCACCAGCGCCCCGAAGGGGCAGCCGAACACTGAAGCTTTCTTT
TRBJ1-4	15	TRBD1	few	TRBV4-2	CASSRETGAPWELFF	TGTGCCAGCAGCCGAGAGACAGGGGCGCCCTGGGAACTGTTTTTT
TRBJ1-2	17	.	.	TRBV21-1	CASSTRGTGGANYGYTF	TGTGCCAGCAGCACAAGGGGCACAGGGGGCGCGAACTATGGCTACACCTTC
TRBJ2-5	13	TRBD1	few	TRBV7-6	CASSAGQVGTQYF	TGTGCCAGCAGCGCCGGACAGGTTGGGACCCAGTACTTC
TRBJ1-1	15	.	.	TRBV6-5	CASREYQGMDTEAFF	TGTGCCAGCAGGGAGTACCAGGGAATGGACACTGAAGCTTTCTTT
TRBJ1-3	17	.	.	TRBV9	CASSAVAGTYSGNTIYF	TGTGCCAGCAGCGCAGTCGCGGGGACTTACTCTGGAAACACCATATATTTT
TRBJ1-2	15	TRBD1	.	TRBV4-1	CASSQGTGDDYGYTF	TGCGCCAGCAGCCAAGGTACAGGGGACGACTATGGCTACACCTTC
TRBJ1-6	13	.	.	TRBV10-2	CASKPGNNSPLHF	TGCGCCAGCAAACCCGGGAATAATTCACCCCTCCACTTT
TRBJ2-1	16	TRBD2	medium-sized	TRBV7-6	CASSLDGSGGNNEQFF	TGTGCCAGCAGCTTAGATGGTAGCGGGGGTAACAATGAGCAGTTCTTC
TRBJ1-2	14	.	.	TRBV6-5	CASSPNGEYYGYTF	TGTGCCAGCAGTCCTAACGGAGAGTACTATGGCTACACCTTC
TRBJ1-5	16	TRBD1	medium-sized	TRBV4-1	CASSQETGAYNQPQHF	TGCGCCAGCAGCCAAGAGACAGGGGCCTACAATCAGCCCCAGCATTTT
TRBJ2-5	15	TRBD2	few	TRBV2	CASWGGLANQETQYF	TGTGCCAGCTGGGGGGGACTAGCGAATCAAGAGACCCAGTACTTC
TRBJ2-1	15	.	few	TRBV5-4	CASSPRDSVWNEQFF	TGTGCCAGCAGCCCCAGGGACTCCGTTTGGAATGAGCAGTTCTTC
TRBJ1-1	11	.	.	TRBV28	CASSWETEAFF	TGTGCCAGCAGCTGGGAGACTGAAGCTTTCTTT
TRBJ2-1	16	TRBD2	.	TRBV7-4	CASSPGSGNSYNEQFF	TGTGCCAGCAGCCCTGGTAGCGGGAACTCCTACAATGAGCAGTTCTTC
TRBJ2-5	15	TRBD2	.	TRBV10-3	CASTGSRGGRETQYF	TGTGCCAGCACAGGATCCCGGGGGGGCCGAGAGACCCAGTACTTC
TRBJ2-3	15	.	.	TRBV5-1	CASSWSSAESDTQYF	TGCGCCAGCAGCTGGAGCTCCGCCGAATCAGATACGCAGTATTTT
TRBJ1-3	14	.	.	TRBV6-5	CASSSAGTGNTIYF	TGTGCCAGCAGTTCCGCAGGGACTGGAAACACCATATATTTT
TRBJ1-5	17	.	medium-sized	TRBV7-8	CASSLWNTGGEYQPQHF	TGTGCCAGCAGCTTATGGAACACGGGAGGAGAATATCAGCCCCAGCATTTT
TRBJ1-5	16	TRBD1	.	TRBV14	CASSRTRGREGQPQHF	TGTGCCAGCAGCAGAACCAGGGGGCGCGAGGGTCAGCCCCAGCATTTT
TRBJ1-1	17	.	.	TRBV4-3	CASSQDSEYQTNTEAFF	TGCGCCAGCAGCCAAGATTCGGAGTATCAGACGAACACTGAAGCTTTCTTT
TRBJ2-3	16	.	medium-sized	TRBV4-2	CASSQVAGAGPDTQYF	TGTGCCAGCAGCCAAGTGGCAGGGGCCGGGCCGGATACGCAGTATTTT
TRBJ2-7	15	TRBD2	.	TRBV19	CASSMRGASSYEQYF	TGTGCCAGTAGTATGCGGGGGGCGAGCTCCTACGAGCAGTACTTC
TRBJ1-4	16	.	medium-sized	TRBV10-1	CASSEWPRVTNEKLFF	TGCGCCAGCAGTGAGTGGCCGAGGGTAACTAATGAAAAACTGTTTTTT
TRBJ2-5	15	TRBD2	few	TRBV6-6	CASSTTAGRLETQYF	TGTGCCAGCAGCACCACAGCGGGGAGACTCGAGACCCAGTACTTC
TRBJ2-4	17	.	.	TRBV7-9	CASSLAIMGRGGNIQYF	TGTGCCAGCAGCTTAGCTATAATGGGCAGGGGTGGGAACATTCAGTACTTC
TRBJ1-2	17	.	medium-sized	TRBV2	CASSEALLGAANYGYTF	TGTGCCAGCAGTGAAGCGCTTCTGGGGGCAGCTAACTATGGCTACACCTTC
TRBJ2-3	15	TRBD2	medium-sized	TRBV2	CASRSTSGGTDTQYF	TGTGCCAGCAGGTCCACTAGCGGGGGAACAGATACGCAGTATTTT
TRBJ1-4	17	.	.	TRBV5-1	CASSWGESSATNEKLFF	TGCGCCAGCAGCTGGGGAGAGAGCAGTGCAACTAATGAAAAACTGTTTTTT
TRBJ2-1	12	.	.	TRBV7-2	CASSLGGDEQFF	TGTGCCAGCAGCTTAGGAGGAGATGAGCAGTTCTTC
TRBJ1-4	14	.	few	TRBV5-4	CASSLSGRGEKLFF	TGTGCCAGCAGCTTGTCTGGTAGGGGAGAAAAACTGTTTTTT
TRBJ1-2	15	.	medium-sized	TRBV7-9	CASSLESGGFDGYTF	TGTGCCAGCAGCTTAGAGTCCGGAGGTTTCGATGGCTACACCTTC
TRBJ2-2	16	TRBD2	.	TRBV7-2	CASSFSGGFLSMELFF	TGTGCCAGCAGCTTTAGCGGGGGGTTCCTTTCCATGGAGCTGTTTTTT
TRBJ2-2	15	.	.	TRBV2	CASSEVGGNTGELFF	TGTGCCAGCAGTGAAGTGGGAGGGAACACCGGGGAGCTGTTTTTT
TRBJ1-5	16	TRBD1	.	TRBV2	CASSYFLQGAGQPQHF	TGTGCCAGCAGTTACTTCCTACAGGGGGCAGGGCAGCCCCAGCATTTT
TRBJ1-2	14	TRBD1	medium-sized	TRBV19	CASRPSGTAYGYTF	TGTGCCAGTAGACCTTCCGGGACAGCCTATGGCTACACCTTC
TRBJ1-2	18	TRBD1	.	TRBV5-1	CASASGRTGTYTVYGYTF	TGCGCCAGCGCGTCGGGGAGGACAGGAACTTATACTGTCTATGGCTACACCTTC
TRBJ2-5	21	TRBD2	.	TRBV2	CASSEALVGLAGGPYQETQYF	TGTGCCAGCAGTGAAGCTTTGGTAGGCCTAGCGGGGGGGCCTTACCAAGAGACCCAGTACTTC
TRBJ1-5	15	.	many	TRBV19	CASSIGQRGNQPQHF	TGTGCCAGTAGTATAGGACAGAGAGGAAATCAGCCCCAGCATTTT
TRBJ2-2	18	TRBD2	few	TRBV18	CASSLRETGLAHAGELFF	TGTGCCAGCTCACTACGGGAGACGGGACTAGCACACGCCGGGGAGCTGTTTTTT
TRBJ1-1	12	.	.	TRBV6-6	CASSLRGFEAFF	TGTGCCAGCAGTCTAAGGGGGTTTGAAGCTTTCTTT
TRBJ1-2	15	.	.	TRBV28	CASSFPPRVNNGYTF	TGTGCCAGCAGTTTTCCCCCCAGGGTTAACAATGGCTACACCTTC
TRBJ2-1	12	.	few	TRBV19	CAIRTVRNEQFF	TGTGCCATACGAACGGTGCGCAATGAGCAGTTCTTC
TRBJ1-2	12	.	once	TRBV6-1	CASKFGVRGYTF	TGTGCCAGCAAGTTCGGGGTTCGAGGCTACACCTTC
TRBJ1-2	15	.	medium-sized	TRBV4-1	CASSQPNRDYYGYTF	TGCGCCAGCAGCCAACCAAACAGGGATTACTATGGCTACACCTTC
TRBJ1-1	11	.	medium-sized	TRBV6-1	CASMSPVEAFF	TGTGCCAGCATGTCACCGGTAGAAGCTTTCTTT
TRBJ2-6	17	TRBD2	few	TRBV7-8	CASSPPGGPAGANVLTF	TGTGCCAGCAGCCCCCCGGGGGGGCCGGCTGGGGCCAACGTCCTGACTTTC
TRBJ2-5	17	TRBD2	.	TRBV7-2	CASSPGLAGEFWGTQYF	TGTGCCAGCAGCCCGGGACTAGCGGGGGAGTTCTGGGGGACCCAGTACTTC
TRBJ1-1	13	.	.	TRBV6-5	CASSYSRNTEAFF	TGTGCCAGCAGCTACAGCCGGAACACTGAAGCTTTCTTT